This T cell receptor beta chain was identified in a study of post-analysis software for immune sequencing data. Overall study context: The disease courses covered relapsing-remitting, secondary progressive and progressive-relapsing multiple sclerosis. Overall study results and limits: Compared with controls, patients had more of five TRBV segments, including TRBV5-6, TRBV5-1 and TRBV20-1.

This CDR3 spans 14 amino acids. V was pared by 3 bases and J by 0 bases, with 2 bases of the junction left unmatched. Looked up from germline, CDR1 is SGHDT and CDR2 is YYEEEE. This clonotype was counted a few times. Its target is unknown. Unique molecular identifiers featured in each of the TCR beta cDNA libraries. In TCRdb, the PCR reads were re-called with MiXCR into one record per CDR3 protein. This table has about 570,000 distinct CDR3 sequences, approximately 34% appearing once. The specimen sequenced was blood. This TCR was sampled from a girl aged 2-17 years with multiple sclerosis. V is TRBV5-6 and J is TRBJ2-5; 7 bases agree with TRBD1. CDR3 protein: CASSWTGNQETQYF. The CDR3 DNA reads TGTGCCAGCAGCTGGACAGGCAACCAAGAGACCCAGTACTTC.